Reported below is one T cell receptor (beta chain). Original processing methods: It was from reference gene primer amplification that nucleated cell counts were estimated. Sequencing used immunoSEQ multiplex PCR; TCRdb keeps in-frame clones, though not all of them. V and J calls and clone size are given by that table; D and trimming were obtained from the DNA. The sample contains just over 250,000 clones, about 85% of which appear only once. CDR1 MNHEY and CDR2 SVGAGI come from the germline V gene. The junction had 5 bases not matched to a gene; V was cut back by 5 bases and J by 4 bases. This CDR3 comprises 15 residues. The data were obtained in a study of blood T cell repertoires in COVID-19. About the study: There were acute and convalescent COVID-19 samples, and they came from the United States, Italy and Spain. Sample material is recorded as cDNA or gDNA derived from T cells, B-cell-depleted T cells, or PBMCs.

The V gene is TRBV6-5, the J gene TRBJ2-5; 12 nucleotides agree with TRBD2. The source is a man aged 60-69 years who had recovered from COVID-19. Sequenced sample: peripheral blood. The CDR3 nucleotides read TGTGCCAGCAGTATAACTAGCGGGGGGCCAGAGACCCAGTACTTC. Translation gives CASSITSGGPETQYF.